What follows are 4 T cell receptor beta chains derived from one specimen sequenced in a study of CD8 T cells in ankylosing spondylitis. Findings and limits, study-wide: In ankylosing spondylitis blood, a motif of roughly eight highly homologous TCR beta variants appeared characteristic.

One entry per CDR3 protein, called by TCRdb with MiXCR from the 5' RACE reads. The sample lists 200,000 to 250,000 distinct CDR3 sequences, approximately 20% seen once, with approximately 42% in the top ten. No antigen has been identified for these receptors. The sequenced sample consisted of blood, either unsorted or a sorted T cell fraction (not recorded which). These receptors all stem from a male donor with ankylosing spondylitis.

The V call is TRBV4-2, the J call TRBJ2-7; D gene unclear. Trimming shortened V by 0 bases and J by 3 bases, and 12 bases separated the two germline ends. There are 15 residues in the CDR3. Germline V gene sequence: CDR1 LGHNA, CDR2 YNFKEQ. CDR3: CASSQEGRSVYEQYF. As DNA, the CDR3 is TGTGCCAGCAGCCAAGAGGGTAGAAGCGTCTACGAGCAGTACTTC.

This sequence joins TRBV28 and TRBJ2-1; D is possibly TRBD1 or TRBD2 (5 bases each). Germline CDR1 and CDR2: MDHEN and SYDVKM. The CDR3 covers 16 residues. V was shortened by 2 bases and J by 3 bases, with 14 bases between the two germline ends. The DNA for the CDR3 is TGTGCCAGCAGTTTAAATAGCTGGGGGTTCTACAATGAGCAGTTCTTC. The encoded protein is CASSLNSWGFYNEQFF.

This clonotype turned up a few times. V usage is TRBV5-1 and J usage is TRBJ1-1, with 10 positions matching TRBD1. The CDR3 is 16 amino acids. The V and J ends lost 4 bases and 4 bases, in that order; junction bases with no gene match: 10. Germline V gene sequence: CDR1 SGHRS, CDR2 YFSETQ. CDR3 amino acids: CASSARDRGGVTEAFF. DNA of the CDR3: TGCGCCAGCAGCGCGAGGGACAGGGGAGGTGTCACTGAAGCTTTCTTT.

The rearrangement links TRBV20-1 to TRBJ2-2, with TRBD2 identical over 8 bases. This CDR3 has 13 residues. CDR1 DFQATT and CDR2 SNEGSKA come from the germline V gene (reference sequence). V was pared by 5 bases and J by 6 bases, with 5 bases of the junction left unmatched. The CDR3 protein is CSARGLDSGELFF. The CDR3 DNA reads as TGCAGTGCTCGGGGACTAGACTCCGGGGAGCTGTTTTTT.